This T cell receptor (beta chain) came from a study of long-term antiretroviral therapy in people with HIV. Survey level was the resolution at which the v3.0 immunoSEQ assay ran. Method: immunoSEQ multiplex PCR; TCRdb's copy keeps in-frame clones and lacks some. The top ten clones hold 3% to 4% of a sample with 30,000 to 40,000 clones, roughly 80% of them seen once. Sequenced here: unsorted PBMCs, sampled 1.9 years after starting antiretroviral therapy. The sequence derives from a man younger than 30 with HIV.

The CDR3 spells CAISEFSTRTLNTGELFF. Written as DNA, the CDR3 is TGTGCCATCAGTGAGTTCAGCACCCGCACCCTAAACACCGGGGAGCTGTTTTTT. The rearrangement joins TRBV10-3 to TRBJ2-2; D ambiguous. V shed 1 base and J shed 2 bases, with 17 bases lying between them. CDR3 length: 18 residues. The germline V gene encodes CDR1 ENHRY and CDR2 SYGVKD.